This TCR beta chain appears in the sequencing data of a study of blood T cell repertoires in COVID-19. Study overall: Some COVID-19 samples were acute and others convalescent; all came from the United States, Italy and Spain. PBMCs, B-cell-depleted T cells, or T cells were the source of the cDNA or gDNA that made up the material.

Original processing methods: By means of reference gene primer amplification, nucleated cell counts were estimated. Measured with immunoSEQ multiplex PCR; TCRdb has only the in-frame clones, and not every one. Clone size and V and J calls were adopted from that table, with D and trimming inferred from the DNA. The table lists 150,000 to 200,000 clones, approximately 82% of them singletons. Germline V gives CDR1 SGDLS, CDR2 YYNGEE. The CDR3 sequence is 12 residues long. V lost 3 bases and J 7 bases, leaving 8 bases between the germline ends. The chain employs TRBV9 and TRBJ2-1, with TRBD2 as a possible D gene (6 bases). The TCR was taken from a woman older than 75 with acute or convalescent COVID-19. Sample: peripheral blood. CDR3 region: CASSAGGNEQFF. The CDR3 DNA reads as TGTGCCAGCAGCGCCGGGGGTAATGAGCAGTTCTTC. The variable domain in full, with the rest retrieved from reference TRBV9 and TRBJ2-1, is DSGVTQTPKHLITATGQRVTLRCSPRSGDLSVYWYQQSLDQGLQFLIQYYNGEERAKGNILERFSAQQFPDLHSELNLSSLELGDSALYFCASSAGGNEQFFGPGTRLTVL.